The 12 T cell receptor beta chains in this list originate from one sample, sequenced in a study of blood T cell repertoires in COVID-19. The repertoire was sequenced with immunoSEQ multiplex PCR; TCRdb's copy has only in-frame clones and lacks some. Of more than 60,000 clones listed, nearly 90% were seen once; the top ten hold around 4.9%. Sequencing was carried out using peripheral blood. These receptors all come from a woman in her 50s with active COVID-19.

The CDR3 loop reads CASSLSGSNEKLFF. CDR3 nucleotides: TGTGCCAGCAGCTTATCCGGGTCTAATGAAAAACTGTTTTTT. This sequence joins TRBV7-9 and TRBJ1-4; D is unresolved. The CDR3 length is 14 residues. CDR1 SEHNR and CDR2 FQNEAQ come from the germline V gene (reference sequence). The V end lost 2 bases, the J end lost 3 bases, and 7 bases lay between the germline ends.

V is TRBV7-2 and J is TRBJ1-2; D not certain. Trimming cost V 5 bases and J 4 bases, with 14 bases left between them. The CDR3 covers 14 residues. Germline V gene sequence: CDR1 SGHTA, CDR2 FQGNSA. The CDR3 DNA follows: TGTGCCAGCAGCCTACGACACATTTCCTATGGCTACACCTTC. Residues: CASSLRHISYGYTF.

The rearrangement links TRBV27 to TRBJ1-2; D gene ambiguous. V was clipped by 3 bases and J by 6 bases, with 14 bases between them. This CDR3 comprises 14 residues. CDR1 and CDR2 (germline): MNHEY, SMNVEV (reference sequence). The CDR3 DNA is TGTGCCAGCAGTTTTGATCGGAGAGACGATGGCTACACCTTC. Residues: CASSFDRRDDGYTF.

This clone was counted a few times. The chain's CDR3 is CAWTNSIGTSGQHF. CDR3 nucleotide sequence: TGTGCCTGGACCAACTCGATCGGGACTTCTGGTCAGCATTTT. The chain couples TRBV30 to TRBJ1-5; maybe TRBD1 (5 bases). Germline V gene lookup returns CDR1 GTSNPN and CDR2 SVGIG (reference sequence). This CDR3 is built from 14 residues. Trimming cost V 4 bases and J 13 bases, with 23 bases left between them.

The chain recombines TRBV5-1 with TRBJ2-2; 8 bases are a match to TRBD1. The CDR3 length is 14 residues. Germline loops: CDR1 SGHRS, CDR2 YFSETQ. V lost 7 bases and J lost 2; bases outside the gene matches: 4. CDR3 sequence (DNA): TGCGCCAGCCAGGACAGGGTAAACACCGGGGAGCTGTTTTTT. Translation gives CASQDRVNTGELFF.

The DNA for the CDR3 is TGTGCCAGCAGGCCTACGGCAGGGGGTAATGAGCAGTTCTTC. Translation: CASRPTAGGNEQFF. The chain is built from TRBV2 and TRBJ2-1, with 7 nucleotides matching TRBD1. J gave up 7 bases and V 6 bases, and 9 bases lay outside the gene matches. This CDR3 is built from 14 residues. Germline-derived CDR1 and CDR2 are SNHLY and FYNNEI.

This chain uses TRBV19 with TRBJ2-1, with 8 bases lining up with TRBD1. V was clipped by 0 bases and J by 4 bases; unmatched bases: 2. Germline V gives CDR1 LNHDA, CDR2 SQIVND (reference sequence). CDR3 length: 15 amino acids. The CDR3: CASSIDGTGYNEQFF. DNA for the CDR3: TGTGCCAGTAGTATAGACGGGACAGGATACAATGAGCAGTTCTTC. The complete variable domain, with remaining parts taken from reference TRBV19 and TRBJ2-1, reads DGGITQSPKYLFRKEGQNVTLSCEQNLNHDAMYWYRQDPGQGLRLIYYSQIVNDFQKGDIAEGYSVSREKKESFPLTVTSAQKNPTAFYLCASSIDGTGYNEQFFGPGTRLTVL.

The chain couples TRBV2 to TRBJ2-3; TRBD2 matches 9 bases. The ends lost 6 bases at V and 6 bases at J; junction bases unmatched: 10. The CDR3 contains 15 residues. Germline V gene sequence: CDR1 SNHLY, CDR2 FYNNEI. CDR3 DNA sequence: TGTGCCAGCAGACCCCGGACTAGCGCGGTGGATACGCAGTATTTT. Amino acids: CASRPRTSAVDTQYF.

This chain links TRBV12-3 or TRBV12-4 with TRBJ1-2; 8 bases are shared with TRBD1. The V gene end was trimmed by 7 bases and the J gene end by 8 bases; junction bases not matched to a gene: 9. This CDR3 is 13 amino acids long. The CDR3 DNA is TGTGCCAGCAAAGGTTCAGGGGGCCGCGGCTACACCTTC. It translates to CASKGSGGRGYTF.

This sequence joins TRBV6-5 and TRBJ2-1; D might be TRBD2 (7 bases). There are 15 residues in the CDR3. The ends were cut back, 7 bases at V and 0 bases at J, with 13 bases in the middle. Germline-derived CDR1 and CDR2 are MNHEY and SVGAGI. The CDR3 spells CASTRGGSSYNEQFF. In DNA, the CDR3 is TGTGCCAGCACTAGGGGGGGGAGCTCCTACAATGAGCAGTTCTTC.

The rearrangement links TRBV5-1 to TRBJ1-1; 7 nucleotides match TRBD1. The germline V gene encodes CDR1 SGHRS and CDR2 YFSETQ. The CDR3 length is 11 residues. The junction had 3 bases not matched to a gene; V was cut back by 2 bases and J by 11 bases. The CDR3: CASSFGQVAFF. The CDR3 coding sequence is TGCGCCAGCAGCTTTGGACAGGTTGCTTTCTTT. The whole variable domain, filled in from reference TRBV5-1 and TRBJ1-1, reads KAGVTQTPRYLIKTRGQQVTLSCSPISGHRSVSWYQQTPGQGLQFLFEYFSETQRNKGNFPGRFSGRQFSNSRSEMNVSTLELGDSALYLCASSFGQVAFFGQGTRLTVV.

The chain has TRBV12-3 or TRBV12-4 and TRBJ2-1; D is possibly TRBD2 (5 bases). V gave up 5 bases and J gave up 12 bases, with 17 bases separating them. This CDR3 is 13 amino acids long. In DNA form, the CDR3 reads TGTGCCAGCAGTCCCCCGACCTCCCGGGGGCAGTTCTTC. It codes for CASSPPTSRGQFF.